These 32 T cell receptor beta chains came from one sample sequenced in a study of Ad26.COV2.S vaccination and SARS-CoV-2 variants. Treatment noted: roughly 20 received Ad26.COV2.S at low or high dose, single or two shots; a few received placebo; per-sample allocation not given. Samples were taken on day 63 after the first vaccine or placebo injection. The method was immunoSEQ multiplex PCR; TCRdb's version includes in-frame clones alone and lacks a portion of them. The table has 410,000 or so clones, about 90% seen once; the top ten hold roughly 1.7%. The material sequenced was peripheral blood, taken in a trial of Ad26.COV2.S vaccine versus placebo. These receptors were obtained from a person aged 18-60 years who received the Ad26.COV2.S COVID-19 vaccine or a placebo.

The rearrangement uses TRBV24-1 and TRBJ2-1; D is ambiguous. V was trimmed by 2 bases and J by 9 bases, leaving 16 bases between them. The germline gives CDR1 KGHDR, CDR2 SFDVKD. The length of the CDR3 is 15 residues. In DNA, the CDR3 is TGTGCCACCAGTGATTCGCGGCAGGTACGAAGTGAGCAGTTCTTC. Translated: CATSDSRQVRSEQFF.

The gene calls are TRBV27 and TRBJ1-1, with a tentative D call TRBD1 (5 bases). V was trimmed by 8 bases and J by 4 bases, leaving 20 bases between them. This CDR3 contains 15 residues. Germline V gene data show CDR1 as MNHEY and CDR2 as SMNVEV (reference sequence). In nucleotides, the CDR3 is TGTGCCAGCTCAAGTACCCAGGGAAGGGGCACTGAAGCTTTCTTT. This gives the protein CASSSTQGRGTEAFF.

This chain joins TRBV6-5 and TRBJ2-7; D is perhaps TRBD2 (7 bases). V lost 8 bases, J lost 7 bases, and 12 bases lay in between. This CDR3 spans 11 amino acids. CDR1 is MNHEY and CDR2 is SVGAGI in the germline V gene. The CDR3 loop reads CASWEGGEQYF. The CDR3 DNA sequence: TGTGCCAGCTGGGAGGGGGGAGAGCAGTACTTC.

The rearrangement uses TRBV10-3 and TRBJ2-7, with 7 bases matching TRBD1. Germline V gives CDR1 ENHRY, CDR2 SYGVKD. Losses at the gene ends were 5 bases for V and 6 bases for J; bases not matched to a gene: 4. The CDR3 is made up of 12 amino acids. DNA for the CDR3: TGTGCCATCAGTCTGGACAGGAGCGAGCAGTACTTC. It translates to CAISLDRSEQYF.

V and J are TRBV7-9 and TRBJ2-5; D unresolved. This CDR3 spans 14 amino acids. Germline V gene lookup returns CDR1 SEHNR and CDR2 FQNEAQ (reference sequence). V lost 2 bases and J lost 5, with 12 bases in between. The CDR3 reads CASSLILTEETQYF. The CDR3 DNA reads TGTGCCAGCAGCTTAATCCTAACGGAGGAGACCCAGTACTTC.

A few counts support this clone. The chain employs TRBV28 and TRBJ1-5; a possible D gene is TRBD1 (5 bases). This CDR3 region has 16 residues. The germline gives CDR1 MDHEN, CDR2 SYDVKM. V was pared by 5 bases and J by 5 bases, with 19 bases between. CDR3 nucleotide sequence: TGTGCCAGCAGTCCGATCTCATTGGGACGACATCAGCCCCAGCATTTT. As protein: CASSPISLGRHQPQHF.

The chain uses TRBV21-1 and TRBJ2-7; TRBD1 was called by the table and not checked on the DNA. TRBV21-1 is a known pseudogene. The CDR3 totals 14 residues. The CDR3 is CASSKPRWADEQYF. The CDR3 DNA sequence: TGTGCCAGCAGCAAGCCCCGTTGGGCAGACGAGCAGTACTTC.

This clone was counted a single time. The chain joins TRBV6-5 to TRBJ2-7; D gene uncertain. V was trimmed by 7 bases and J by 2 bases, leaving 12 bases between them. Per germline, CDR1 MNHEY and CDR2 SVGAGI. This CDR3 spans 13 amino acids. CDR3 DNA sequence: TGTGCCAGCACCAAGACTGGGACCTACGAGCAGTACTTC. This encodes CASTKTGTYEQYF.

V gene TRBV19 combines with J gene TRBJ2-7, with TRBD1 identical over 8 bases. Per the germline V gene, CDR1 is LNHDA and CDR2 is SQIVND (reference sequence). V trimming: 6 bases; J trimming: 0 bases; junction bases outside the gene matches: 4. The CDR3 covers 14 residues. CDR3 sequence (DNA): TGTGCCAGTAGCGGGACAGGTAGCTCCTACGAGCAGTACTTC. It yields the protein CASSGTGSSYEQYF. The whole variable domain, remainder taken from reference TRBV19 and TRBJ2-7, is DGGITQSPKYLFRKEGQNVTLSCEQNLNHDAMYWYRQDPGQGLRLIYYSQIVNDFQKGDIAEGYSVSREKKESFPLTVTSAQKNPTAFYLCASSGTGSSYEQYFGPGTRLTVT.

The chain uses TRBV28 and TRBJ2-6; D gene ambiguous. The germline CDR1 and CDR2 sequences are MDHEN and SYDVKM. CDR3 length equals 16 residues. With 6 bases removed from V and 7 bases from J, the gap between germline ends came to 19 bases. CDR3 sequence: CASRRPQYSAANVLTF. In DNA, the CDR3 is TGTGCCAGCAGGCGACCCCAATACTCTGCTGCCAACGTCCTGACTTTC.

The CDR3 nucleotides are TGTGCCAGCAGTGACGTTCCCTACAATGAGCAGTTCTTC. Protein sequence: CASSDVPYNEQFF. The J gene is TRBJ2-1, the V gene TRBV6-4; D gene ambiguous. The CDR3 is 13 amino acids. Trimming took off 2 bases at V and 2 bases at J, with 4 bases between the two ends. CDR1 and CDR2 (germline): MRHNA, SNTAGT.

The genes are TRBV11-3 and TRBJ2-3; TRBD1 agrees at 8 bases. CDR3 size: 16 residues. V was pared by 4 bases and J by 1 base, with 7 bases of the junction left unmatched. Germline CDR1 reads SGHNT; CDR2 reads YENEEA. The chain's CDR3 is CASSSGGQARTDTQYF. CDR3 nucleotide sequence: TGTGCCAGCAGCTCAGGGGGACAGGCCCGCACAGATACGCAGTATTTT.

This clone was observed a single time. The chain uses TRBV7-9 and TRBJ2-7, with D uncertain. This CDR3 has 14 residues. Trimming shortened V by 5 bases and J by 0 bases, and 11 bases separated the two germline ends. Germline V gives CDR1 SEHNR, CDR2 FQNEAQ (reference sequence). The CDR3 nucleotides read TGTGCCAGCAGCCAGGACGTCCGCTCCTACGAGCAGTACTTC. Its translation is CASSQDVRSYEQYF. Full variable domain (remainder filled in from reference TRBV7-9 and TRBJ2-7): DTGVSQNPRHKITKRGQNVTFRCDPISEHNRLYWYRQTLGQGPEFLTYFQNEAQLEKSRLLSDRFSAERPKGSFSTLEIQRTEQGDSAMYLCASSQDVRSYEQYFGPGTRLTVT.

This clone was observed a single time. The J gene is TRBJ2-1, the V gene TRBV9, with a tentative D call TRBD2 (6 bases). The germline V gene has CDR1 SGDLS and CDR2 YYNGEE. The CDR3 runs to 15 residues. V shed 4 bases and J shed 5 bases, with 16 bases lying between them. CDR3 sequence: CASSPRWRGNNEQFF. In DNA form, the CDR3 reads TGTGCCAGCAGCCCCCGGTGGCGGGGAAACAATGAGCAGTTCTTC.

The V and J genes are TRBV9 and TRBJ2-1, with a possible D match to TRBD2 (7 bases). Germline assignment: CDR1 SGDLS and CDR2 YYNGEE. CDR3 length equals 15 residues. Trimming took 0 bases from V and 4 from J, leaving 11 bases between them. CDR3: CASSVDAGAYNEQFF. The DNA of the CDR3 is TGTGCCAGCAGCGTAGACGCGGGGGCTTACAATGAGCAGTTCTTC.

The J gene is TRBJ2-7, the V gene TRBV27; D may be TRBD1 (5 bases). The CDR3 spans 12 residues. Germline loops: CDR1 MNHEY, CDR2 SMNVEV (reference sequence). Trimming took 5 bases from V and 3 from J, leaving 8 bases between them. In nucleotides, the CDR3 is TGTGCCAGCAGTGTTAGGGGCTACGAGCAGTACTTC. It codes for CASSVRGYEQYF.

The chain recombines TRBV6-2 or TRBV6-3 with TRBJ2-5; weak D call: TRBD2 (6 bases). Germline assignment: CDR1 MNHEY and CDR2 SVGEGT. Trimming stripped 5 bases from V and 5 bases from J, with 24 bases between. The CDR3 totals 17 residues. DNA for the CDR3: TGTGCCAGCAGTCCCTATCGGAATTCGGACTATGGGGAGACCCAGTACTTC. Translated, it gives CASSPYRNSDYGETQYF.

The chain is built from TRBV19 and TRBJ2-5; D not certain. Germline CDR1 reads LNHDA; CDR2 reads SQIVND (reference sequence). The CDR3 runs to 13 residues. Trimming took 2 bases from V and 4 from J, leaving 8 bases between them. The CDR3 region is CASSIRHLETQYF. In DNA, the CDR3 is TGTGCCAGTAGTATAAGACACCTAGAGACCCAGTACTTC.

This clone showed up just once. The genes are TRBV14 and TRBJ2-1; 10 nucleotides agree with TRBD1. The V segment lost 6 bases and the J segment 1 base; nucleotides outside the gene matches: 6. CDR1 and CDR2 (germline): SGHDN, FVKESK. The CDR3 extends over 16 amino acids. CDR3 region: CASSDRGPASYNEQFF. DNA for the CDR3: TGTGCCAGCAGTGACAGGGGGCCTGCGTCCTACAATGAGCAGTTCTTC.

This chain uses TRBV14 with TRBJ1-1; D gene unclear. The CDR3 extends over 12 amino acids. V shed 0 bases and J shed 8 bases, with 7 bases lying between them. The V gene's germline CDR1 is SGHDN and CDR2 FVKESK. As DNA, the CDR3 is TGTGCCAGCAGCCAAGAAGGCCTCGAAGCTTTCTTT. Residues: CASSQEGLEAFF.

The V and J genes are TRBV7-2 and TRBJ1-3; no clear D gene. CDR1 SGHTA and CDR2 FQGNSA come from the germline V gene. V was cut by 7 bases and J by 1 base, with 17 bases left in between. The CDR3 contains 16 residues. The CDR3: CASTNQMAASGNTIYF. The CDR3 bases are TGTGCCAGCACCAACCAAATGGCGGCGTCTGGAAACACCATATATTTT.

The V and J genes are TRBV28 and TRBJ2-4; the match to TRBD2 covers 7 bases. The CDR3 loop spans 14 amino acids. Germline CDR1 reads MDHEN; CDR2 reads SYDVKM. The ends lost 3 bases at V and 7 bases at J; junction bases unmatched: 6. CDR3 DNA sequence: TGTGCCAGCAGTTTTGGTGGGGAGGGGAACATTCAGTACTTC. This gives the protein CASSFGGEGNIQYF.

This chain links TRBV9 with TRBJ2-3; 14 bases match TRBD2. Germline CDR1 and CDR2: SGDLS and YYNGEE. This CDR3 has 18 amino acids. J was trimmed by 2 bases and V by 4 bases; bases with no gene match: 9. Written as DNA, the CDR3 is TGTGCCAGCAGCCCCCGGACTAGCGGGGGGCTTAACACAGATACGCAGTATTTT. Translated, it gives CASSPRTSGGLNTDTQYF.

The chain combines TRBV15 with TRBJ2-3; 8 bases map to TRBD1. Germline V gene data show CDR1 as LNHNV and CDR2 as YYDKDF (reference sequence). There are 15 residues in the CDR3. Germline trimming cut 7 bases from V and 0 bases from J; bases unmatched to any gene: 6. The CDR3 bases are TGTGCCACCAATCAGGGGGCAAGAAGCACAGATACGCAGTATTTT. Protein sequence: CATNQGARSTDTQYF.

The rearrangement uses TRBV3-1 (or the pseudogene TRBV3-2) and TRBJ2-3; D is ambiguous. Germline-derived CDR1 and CDR2 are LGHDT and YNNKEL (reference sequence). This CDR3 comprises 14 residues. Trimming removed 0 bases from V and 2 bases from J, with 6 bases in between. The CDR3 region is CASSQDLHTDTQYF. CDR3 sequence (DNA): TGTGCCAGCAGCCAAGATCTACACACAGATACGCAGTATTTT.

This clone was detected only a few times. The chain combines TRBV6-2 or TRBV6-3 with TRBJ1-2, with a weak D call TRBD1 (5 bases). The CDR3 length is 14 residues. The germline V and J ends were trimmed by 2 bases and 7 bases, with 14 bases remaining between them. The germline V gene encodes CDR1 MNHEY and CDR2 SVGEGT. The CDR3: CASSYLGAGGGYTF. The CDR3 coding sequence is TGTGCCAGCAGTTACCTCGGGGCAGGCGGTGGCTACACCTTC.

This chain connects TRBV7-9 to TRBJ2-5, with a tentative D call TRBD1 (5 bases). The CDR3 runs to 12 residues. The germline CDR1 and CDR2 sequences are SEHNR and FQNEAQ (reference sequence). V lost 5 bases and J lost 5, with 9 bases in between. The CDR3: CASSQGGETQYF. The CDR3 DNA sequence: TGTGCCAGCAGCCAGGGTGGCGAGACCCAGTACTTC.

V usage is TRBV3-1 (or the pseudogene TRBV3-2) and J usage is TRBJ1-5, with D maybe TRBD1 (6 bases). CDR3 length: 17 residues. Germline CDR1 reads LGHDT; CDR2 reads YNNKEL (reference sequence). V lost 0 bases and J lost 6, with 18 bases in between. CDR3 sequence: CASSQDLKGGSVQPQHF. DNA of the CDR3: TGTGCCAGCAGCCAAGACCTGAAGGGGGGGAGCGTTCAGCCCCAGCATTTT.

The V and J genes are TRBV19 and TRBJ2-7, with D perhaps matching TRBD1 (6 bases). Per the germline V gene, CDR1 is LNHDA and CDR2 is SQIVND (reference sequence). The germline V and J ends were trimmed by 5 bases and 3 bases, with 14 bases remaining between them. The CDR3 covers 14 residues. The CDR3 DNA is TGTGCCAGTAGTCCCGCAGGGGTAGACTACGAGCAGTACTTC. As protein: CASSPAGVDYEQYF.

This clone was detected only a few times. The V gene is TRBV7-9, the J gene TRBJ2-7, with D possibly matching TRBD1 (5 bases). From germline, CDR1 is SEHNR and CDR2 FQNEAQ (reference sequence). This CDR3 region has 16 residues. V was shortened by 5 bases and J by 3 bases, with 20 bases between the two germline ends. Here the CDR3 reads CASSTQGSYFLYEQYF. CDR3 coding DNA: TGTGCCAGCAGCACGCAGGGTTCCTACTTCCTCTACGAGCAGTACTTC.

This chain connects TRBV21-1 to TRBJ2-1; the table gives TRBD1 as D, unverified against the DNA. TRBV21-1 is flagged as a pseudogene. This CDR3 is 16 amino acids long. The CDR3 nucleotides are TGTGCCAGCAGCAAGCGAGTCCGGGGACAGAGGAATGAGCAGTTCTTC. It specifies CASSKRVRGQRNEQFF.

The CDR3 DNA is TGTGCCAGCGCCCTTCTAGCGGGGGATGCAGATACGCAGTATTTT. Amino acid sequence: CASALLAGDADTQYF. V is TRBV7-8 and J is TRBJ2-3; 10 bases align to TRBD2. Germline V gives CDR1 SGHVS, CDR2 FQNEAQ. With V trimmed by 8 bases and J by 4 bases, 9 bases remained unmatched. This CDR3 is 15 amino acids long.